This is a list of T cell receptor beta chains from one sample in a study of shared clonotypes between healthy human individuals. Data came from immunoSEQ multiplex PCR; TCRdb stores just in-frame clones and leaves some out. Among about 2 million clones listed, about 95% were seen once. The sample was naive CD8+ T cells sorted from blood. The receptors come from a man younger than 35 in good health. CDR3s include the opening cysteine and the closing phenylalanine or tryptophan. The order of the fields is V gene, D gene, J gene, CDR3 DNA, CDR3 protein. The D gene is left open where the match is weak.

v_gene: TRBV28; d_gene: .; j_gene: TRBJ2-3; CDR3nt: TGTGCCAGCAGTTTTCGCGATACGCAGTATTTT; CDR3aa: CASSFRDTQYF
v_gene: TRBV4-3; d_gene: .; j_gene: TRBJ1-1; CDR3nt: TGCGCCAGCAGCCAAGCCCGGGGGCCCCTGAACACTGAAGCTTTCTTT; CDR3aa: CASSQARGPLNTEAFF
v_gene: TRBV5-4; d_gene: TRBD2; j_gene: TRBJ2-3; CDR3nt: TGTGCCAGCAGCGTAGCGGGGGCGGGTACAGATACGCAGTATTTT; CDR3aa: CASSVAGAGTDTQYF
v_gene: TRBV7-9; d_gene: TRBD1; j_gene: TRBJ2-1; CDR3nt: TGTGCCACTCAGGGGGCCTCCTCCCTTTTTTATGAGCAGTTCTTC; CDR3aa: CATQGASSLFYEQFF
v_gene: TRBV28; d_gene: .; j_gene: TRBJ1-1; CDR3nt: TGTGCCAGCATGGTGCAGGGTGGCACTGAAGCTTTCTTT; CDR3aa: CASMVQGGTEAFF
v_gene: TRBV9; d_gene: TRBD2; j_gene: TRBJ2-3; CDR3nt: TGTGCCAGCAGCCCAGAAGGGGTCGGGGGGGGCACAGATACGCAGTATTTT; CDR3aa: CASSPEGVGGGTDTQYF
v_gene: TRBV7-2; d_gene: TRBD2; j_gene: TRBJ2-7; CDR3nt: TGTGCCAGCAGCTTAGGGCGGACTAGCGGGAACGAGCAGTACTTC; CDR3aa: CASSLGRTSGNEQYF
v_gene: TRBV6-5; d_gene: TRBD1; j_gene: TRBJ2-4; CDR3nt: TGTGCCAGCAGTTCAGGGACAGAACTAGCCAAAAACATTCAGTACTTC; CDR3aa: CASSSGTELAKNIQYF
v_gene: TRBV6-5; d_gene: .; j_gene: TRBJ2-1; CDR3nt: TGTGCCAGCAGCCGAGAAGCTCCGAACAATGAGCAGTTCTTC; CDR3aa: CASSREAPNNEQFF
v_gene: TRBV28; d_gene: .; j_gene: TRBJ1-6; CDR3nt: TGTGCCAGCAGTCCCATTGGGGGCGGTTCACCCCTCCACTTT; CDR3aa: CASSPIGGGSPLHF
v_gene: TRBV7-2; d_gene: TRBD2; j_gene: TRBJ2-5; CDR3nt: TGTGCCAGCAGCGCGGGACTAGCGGGGGGTCTTCAAGAGACCCAGTACTTC; CDR3aa: CASSAGLAGGLQETQYF
v_gene: TRBV4-1; d_gene: TRBD2; j_gene: TRBJ2-1; CDR3nt: TGCGCCAGCAGCCAGGAAGCGGGGGGATACTACAATGAGCAGTTCTTC; CDR3aa: CASSQEAGGYYNEQFF
v_gene: TRBV11-2; d_gene: .; j_gene: TRBJ2-3; CDR3nt: TGTGCCAGCAGCTATTCAGGGACTCGGGCCTATTTT; CDR3aa: CASSYSGTRAYF
v_gene: TRBV19; d_gene: TRBD1; j_gene: TRBJ2-7; CDR3nt: TGTGCCAGTAGTCCGACAGGGGGCCGGTACGAGCAGTACTTC; CDR3aa: CASSPTGGRYEQYF
v_gene: TRBV5-6; d_gene: TRBD2; j_gene: TRBJ2-3; CDR3nt: TGTGCCAGCAGCTTGCCTAGCGGGGCAGCTACGCAGTATTTT; CDR3aa: CASSLPSGAATQYF